These T cell receptor beta chains were read from a single sample in a study of PD-1 blockade in classical Hodgkin lymphoma. The repertoire was sequenced with immunoSEQ multiplex PCR; TCRdb's copy has only in-frame clones and lacks some. The sample lists 12,000 to 15,000 clones; over 70% were seen once. The sequenced sample was peripheral blood mononuclear cells (PBMCs), obtained before the second cycle of nivolumab. These receptors were taken from a human donor with classical Hodgkin lymphoma. The CDR3 runs from the conserved cysteine through the conserved F or W. The order of the fields is D gene, J gene, V gene, clone size, CDR3 DNA, CDR3 protein. D genes are given only for firm matches. Some rows have no size entry. The others give once, few or many, or a class for an expanded clone.

d_call: .
j_call: TRBJ2-7
v_call: TRBV7-2
clone_size: once
cdr3_nt: TGTGCCAGCAGCTTAGAAGGTTACAGTCTCTACGAGCAGTACTTC
cdr3_aa: CASSLEGYSLYEQYF

d_call: TRBD1
j_call: TRBJ1-2
v_call: TRBV10-1
clone_size: .
cdr3_nt: TGCGCCAGCATAGCGGGGGGCAGGGGGGACTATGGCTACACCTTC
cdr3_aa: CASIAGGRGDYGYTF

d_call: .
j_call: TRBJ2-7
v_call: TRBV7-2
clone_size: .
cdr3_nt: TGTGCCAGCAGCTTTACTCCTGGACCCTACGAGCAGTACTTC
cdr3_aa: CASSFTPGPYEQYF

d_call: .
j_call: TRBJ2-1
v_call: TRBV7-2
clone_size: once
cdr3_nt: TGTGCCAGCAGCTTTGCACAGGGGAGGAATGAGCAGTTCTTC
cdr3_aa: CASSFAQGRNEQFF

d_call: TRBD1
j_call: TRBJ2-7
v_call: TRBV12-5
clone_size: .
cdr3_nt: TGTGCTAGTGGTTTGGCCTCACAGGGGGCCAGCTCCTACGAGCAGTACTTC
cdr3_aa: CASGLASQGASSYEQYF

d_call: .
j_call: TRBJ1-6
v_call: TRBV7-6
clone_size: .
cdr3_nt: TGTGCCAGCAGCCTGTTTGGGACCGGTTCCTCACCCCTCCACTTT
cdr3_aa: CASSLFGTGSSPLHF

d_call: .
j_call: TRBJ1-2
v_call: TRBV27
clone_size: .
cdr3_nt: TGTGCCAGCAGTTTAATTGGATCGGCTGGCTACACCTTC
cdr3_aa: CASSLIGSAGYTF

d_call: .
j_call: TRBJ2-3
v_call: TRBV19
clone_size: once
cdr3_nt: TGTGCCAGTAGTTTAGGACACACAGATACGCAGTATTTT
cdr3_aa: CASSLGHTDTQYF

d_call: .
j_call: TRBJ1-2
v_call: TRBV4-1
clone_size: few
cdr3_nt: TGCGCCAGCAGCCAAACCGTACCCCTTCGGGGGCTCAGTGGCTACACCTTC
cdr3_aa: CASSQTVPLRGLSGYTF

d_call: .
j_call: TRBJ1-1
v_call: TRBV5-5
clone_size: .
cdr3_nt: TGTGCCAGCAGCTTGGTGCAGGCGAGAGCTTTCTTT
cdr3_aa: CASSLVQARAFF

d_call: TRBD1
j_call: TRBJ2-1
v_call: TRBV11-2
clone_size: .
cdr3_nt: TGTGCCAGCAGCTTAGGACAGGGGGCTAGTGAGCAGTTCTTC
cdr3_aa: CASSLGQGASEQFF

d_call: .
j_call: TRBJ2-1
v_call: TRBV7-6
clone_size: few
cdr3_nt: TGTGCCAGCAGCTTTTCAGCGGGCCAGGGCAATGAGCAGTTCTTC
cdr3_aa: CASSFSAGQGNEQFF

d_call: .
j_call: TRBJ2-3
v_call: TRBV19
clone_size: .
cdr3_nt: TGTGCCAGTAAAGACTCCCACTACAGGGTTAGCACAGATACGCAGTATTTT
cdr3_aa: CASKDSHYRVSTDTQYF

d_call: .
j_call: TRBJ1-6
v_call: TRBV9
clone_size: .
cdr3_nt: TGTGCCAGCAGCGTAGCTACGGAGAGTAGTTCACCCCTCCACTTT
cdr3_aa: CASSVATESSSPLHF

d_call: .
j_call: TRBJ1-2
v_call: TRBV10-3
clone_size: .
cdr3_nt: TGTGCCATCAGTATGGACCCCTATGGCTACACCTTC
cdr3_aa: CAISMDPYGYTF

d_call: TRBD1
j_call: TRBJ2-1
v_call: TRBV7-2
clone_size: .
cdr3_nt: TGTGCCAGCAGCCGGGACAGATACAATGAGCAGTTCTTC
cdr3_aa: CASSRDRYNEQFF

d_call: .
j_call: TRBJ2-7
v_call: TRBV28
clone_size: .
cdr3_nt: TGTGCCAGCAGCAGCCATGGGCCTAGTGGATGGTACGAGCAGTACTTC
cdr3_aa: CASSSHGPSGWYEQYF

d_call: .
j_call: TRBJ1-3
v_call: TRBV10-3
clone_size: .
cdr3_nt: TGTGCCATCAGTGAGGGGGTTAATTCTGGAAACACCATATATTTT
cdr3_aa: CAISEGVNSGNTIYF

d_call: .
j_call: TRBJ1-2
v_call: TRBV10-2
clone_size: .
cdr3_nt: TGCGCCAGCAGTGCCTCCGTGGTACGGGGCTACACCTTC
cdr3_aa: CASSASVVRGYTF

d_call: .
j_call: TRBJ1-2
v_call: TRBV4-2
clone_size: .
cdr3_nt: TGTGCCAGCAGCCAAGGTGGGGGTTGGTATGGCTACACCTTC
cdr3_aa: CASSQGGGWYGYTF

d_call: .
j_call: TRBJ2-6
v_call: TRBV5-5
clone_size: .
cdr3_nt: TGTGCCAGCAGCTCCGGGACGATTAGCTCTGGGGCCAACGTCCTGACTTTC
cdr3_aa: CASSSGTISSGANVLTF

d_call: .
j_call: TRBJ1-2
v_call: TRBV29-1
clone_size: .
cdr3_nt: TGCAGCGTTTTACTTCAGGGCAGGGGCTATGGCTACACCTTC
cdr3_aa: CSVLLQGRGYGYTF